The 7 T cell receptor beta chains below come from one sample, sequenced in a study of beta chain features in type 1 diabetes. Since all of the isolated RNA was reverse transcribed, expressed TCRB transcripts were what got sequenced. Generated by immunoSEQ multiplex PCR, the TCRdb table keeps only in-frame clones and is missing some. The sample has 810,000 or so clones, roughly 17% seen once. Material for sequencing was naive CD4+ T cells from blood. These TCRs come from a woman under 30 in good health.

The chain couples TRBV6-6 to TRBJ2-3; 7 nucleotides agree with TRBD1. The CDR3 covers 14 residues. Germline V gene lookup returns CDR1 MNHNY and CDR2 SVGAGI (reference sequence). The ends lost 2 bases at V and 5 bases at J; junction bases unmatched: 4. The CDR3 region is CASSYTGVLDTQYF. In DNA form, the CDR3 reads TGTGCCAGCAGTTACACAGGGGTTTTAGATACGCAGTATTTT.

The rearrangement links TRBV15 to TRBJ1-1, with D maybe TRBD1 (6 bases). Germline assignment: CDR1 LNHNV and CDR2 YYDKDF (reference sequence). The CDR3 covers 14 residues. The V and J ends lost 5 bases and 9 bases respectively, with 19 bases between them. In DNA form, the CDR3 reads TGTGCCACCAGCTCAAACCTTGAGGGGGGTCAAGCTTTCTTT. Translating gives CATSSNLEGGQAFF.

The chain uses TRBV5-6 and TRBJ2-2; no definite D call. V was shortened by 7 bases and J by 1 base, with 8 bases between the two germline ends. Looked up from germline, CDR1 is SGHDT and CDR2 is YYEEEE. This CDR3 has 13 residues. Here the CDR3 DNA reads TGTGCCAGCCTTCTGATGAACACCGGGGAGCTGTTTTTT. Its translation is CASLLMNTGELFF.

This CDR3 reads CASTTGVGEQYF. The CDR3 DNA sequence: TGTGCCAGCACTACAGGCGTTGGCGAGCAGTACTTC. The chain uses TRBV28 and TRBJ2-7, with a weak D call TRBD1 (5 bases). V lost 7 bases and J lost 6, with 13 bases in between. Germline CDR1 and CDR2: MDHEN and SYDVKM. The CDR3 sequence is 12 residues long.

A few counts support this clone. This chain connects TRBV7-9 to TRBJ2-2, with TRBD1 identical over 7 bases. The CDR3 is 17 residues long. V shed 6 bases, J shed 6 bases, and the junction held 16 bases outside the gene matches. The germline gives CDR1 SEHNR, CDR2 FQNEAQ (reference sequence). CDR3: CASSRNLPRQGAGELFF. The CDR3 DNA is TGTGCCAGCAGTCGAAACCTCCCAAGACAGGGAGCCGGGGAGCTGTTTTTT.

The chain carries TRBV9 and TRBJ2-5; no reliable D call. CDR1 and CDR2 from the germline V gene are SGDLS and YYNGEE. There are 14 residues in the CDR3. With 3 bases removed from V and 2 bases from J, the gap between germline ends came to 11 bases. CDR3 amino acids: CASSARQAQETQYF. DNA for the CDR3: TGTGCCAGCAGCGCTCGACAAGCACAAGAGACCCAGTACTTC. Drawing the rest from reference TRBV9 and TRBJ2-5, the complete variable domain is DSGVTQTPKHLITATGQRVTLRCSPRSGDLSVYWYQQSLDQGLQFLIQYYNGEERAKGNILERFSAQQFPDLHSELNLSSLELGDSALYFCASSARQAQETQYFGPGTRLLVL.

The sample holds a few counts of this clone. J is TRBJ1-4 and V is TRBV5-1; D unclear. The ends were cut back, 0 bases at V and 4 bases at J, with 10 bases in the middle. Germline CDR1 SGHRS, CDR2 YFSETQ. The CDR3 spans 15 residues. For the CDR3, the DNA is TGCGCCAGCAGCTTGGGGGCGATGAATAATGAAAAACTGTTTTTT. Amino acid sequence: CASSLGAMNNEKLFF.